This is a list of T cell receptor beta chains from one sample in a study of T cell responses to AZD1222 COVID-19 vaccine. Profiling relied on immunoSEQ multiplex PCR, and the TCRdb table lists in-frame clones only, not all of them. The repertoire holds approximately 150,000 clones, approximately 90% seen once, with around 4% in the top ten. The specimen was peripheral blood, collected on day 0 of AZD1222 vaccination. These receptors all stem from an adult in good health. Both conserved end residues are part of each CDR3. A D gene is named only where the DNA matches it firmly. A row's size may be missing; if present it is once, few, many or a size class.

v_gene: TRBV28
abundance: -
j_gene: TRBJ1-5
d_gene: -
CDR3nt: TGTGCCAGCAGCCCTCCTCATTCGGGGCAGCCCCAGCATTTT
CDR3aa: CASSPPHSGQPQHF

v_gene: TRBV29-1
abundance: -
j_gene: TRBJ2-7
d_gene: -
CDR3nt: TGCAGCGCCGACAGGAGGAGCTCCTACGAGCAGTACTTC
CDR3aa: CSADRRSSYEQYF

v_gene: TRBV6-1
abundance: -
j_gene: TRBJ2-5
d_gene: TRBD1
CDR3nt: TGTGCCAGCAGTGAAGCACTGGGACAGGGAGAGACCCAGTACTTC
CDR3aa: CASSEALGQGETQYF

v_gene: TRBV5-5
abundance: -
j_gene: TRBJ1-6
d_gene: -
CDR3nt: TGTGCCAGCAGCTTGGGGGACCTCAATCCCACTAATTCACCCCTCCACTTT
CDR3aa: CASSLGDLNPTNSPLHF

v_gene: TRBV3-1/TRBV3-2
abundance: -
j_gene: TRBJ1-2
d_gene: -
CDR3nt: TGTGCCAGCAGCCACCGGGACCTTGGGGGCTACACCTTC
CDR3aa: CASSHRDLGGYTF

v_gene: TRBV7-9
abundance: -
j_gene: TRBJ2-1
d_gene: TRBD2
CDR3nt: TGTGCCAGCAGCTCCGTTAGCGGGGGTTCAGACAATGAGCAGTTCTTC
CDR3aa: CASSSVSGGSDNEQFF

v_gene: TRBV5-1
abundance: -
j_gene: TRBJ2-7
d_gene: -
CDR3nt: TGCGCCAGCAGCTTGGTTTCCGGGTCCTCCTACGAGCAGTACTTC
CDR3aa: CASSLVSGSSYEQYF

v_gene: TRBV7-2
abundance: -
j_gene: TRBJ1-1
d_gene: -
CDR3nt: TGTGCCAGCACTCAACCGTACACTGAAGCTTTCTTT
CDR3aa: CASTQPYTEAFF

v_gene: TRBV7-9
abundance: -
j_gene: TRBJ2-1
d_gene: -
CDR3nt: TGTGCCAGCAGCTTAGATTTGGTTGGAGCGACCTACAATGAGCAGTTCTTC
CDR3aa: CASSLDLVGATYNEQFF

v_gene: TRBV10-3
abundance: -
j_gene: TRBJ1-2
d_gene: -
CDR3nt: TGTGCCATCAGTGAGTCTGGACCCGGGCACTATGGCTACACCTTC
CDR3aa: CAISESGPGHYGYTF

v_gene: TRBV27
abundance: -
j_gene: TRBJ2-6
d_gene: -
CDR3nt: TGTGCCAGCAGTCCCTACTCTCGGGGCTCTGGGGCCAACGTCCTGACTTTC
CDR3aa: CASSPYSRGSGANVLTF

v_gene: TRBV19
abundance: few
j_gene: TRBJ1-1
d_gene: -
CDR3nt: TGTGCCAGTACCTCAACCCGAGTCATGAACACTGAAGCTTTCTTT
CDR3aa: CASTSTRVMNTEAFF

v_gene: TRBV28
abundance: -
j_gene: TRBJ1-2
d_gene: -
CDR3nt: TGTGCCACCTCCCTCAGGGGCTACACCTTC
CDR3aa: CATSLRGYTF

v_gene: TRBV7-8
abundance: -
j_gene: TRBJ2-1
d_gene: -
CDR3nt: TGTGCCAGCAGCTTGGTTATCAATGAGCAGTTCTTC
CDR3aa: CASSLVINEQFF

v_gene: TRBV19
abundance: -
j_gene: TRBJ1-2
d_gene: -
CDR3nt: TGTGCCAGTAGTCCAATGAGCCGCCGTTCCTCGGGCTACACCTTC
CDR3aa: CASSPMSRRSSGYTF

v_gene: TRBV28
abundance: -
j_gene: TRBJ1-5
d_gene: -
CDR3nt: TGTGCCAGCTGGGAGTCCGGGAGGGTAGCAAGTCAGCCCCAGCATTTT
CDR3aa: CASWESGRVASQPQHF

v_gene: TRBV7-9
abundance: -
j_gene: TRBJ1-6
d_gene: TRBD1
CDR3nt: TGTGCCAGCAGCTTAGGGGACAGGGTTAATTCACCCCTCCACTTT
CDR3aa: CASSLGDRVNSPLHF

v_gene: TRBV18
abundance: -
j_gene: TRBJ1-1
d_gene: -
CDR3nt: TGTGCCAGCTCACCTAGTAAGGTGAACACTGAAGCTTTCTTT
CDR3aa: CASSPSKVNTEAFF

v_gene: TRBV7-3
abundance: -
j_gene: TRBJ2-5
d_gene: TRBD2
CDR3nt: TGTGCCAGCAGCCCGCTTGGCGGGAGGGTGGAGACCCAGTACTTC
CDR3aa: CASSPLGGRVETQYF

v_gene: TRBV6-5
abundance: -
j_gene: TRBJ2-7
d_gene: TRBD2
CDR3nt: TGTGCCACAGAAGCGGGAGTCCCCTCCTACGAGCAGTACTTC
CDR3aa: CATEAGVPSYEQYF

v_gene: TRBV5-6
abundance: -
j_gene: TRBJ1-5
d_gene: -
CDR3nt: TGTGCCAGCAGCTTCAGTAGCAATCAGCCCCAGCATTTT
CDR3aa: CASSFSSNQPQHF

v_gene: TRBV29-1
abundance: -
j_gene: TRBJ1-3
d_gene: -
CDR3nt: TGCAGCGCAACAGGGATGAGGTCTGGAAACACCATATATTTT
CDR3aa: CSATGMRSGNTIYF

v_gene: TRBV7-9
abundance: -
j_gene: TRBJ2-7
d_gene: -
CDR3nt: TGTGCCAGCGCGGTTGGCTCCTACGAGCAGTACTTC
CDR3aa: CASAVGSYEQYF

v_gene: TRBV2
abundance: -
j_gene: TRBJ2-3
d_gene: TRBD2
CDR3nt: TGTGCCAGCAGGGCCGGGACTAGCGGGAACTCACGCACAGATACGCAGTATTTT
CDR3aa: CASRAGTSGNSRTDTQYF

v_gene: TRBV6-2/TRBV6-3
abundance: -
j_gene: TRBJ1-2
d_gene: -
CDR3nt: TGTGCCAGCAGTTACACGGCCTACCTAGAGTATGGCTACACCTTC
CDR3aa: CASSYTAYLEYGYTF

v_gene: TRBV27
abundance: -
j_gene: TRBJ2-1
d_gene: TRBD2
CDR3nt: TGTGCCAGCAGAGCCGGTGTGGGAGGGCGGGTCTGGTATGAGCAGTTCTTC
CDR3aa: CASRAGVGGRVWYEQFF

v_gene: TRBV21-1
abundance: -
j_gene: TRBJ2-7
d_gene: -
CDR3nt: TGTGCCAGCAGCAAAGGGTGGGACGGCTCCTACGAGCAGTACTTC
CDR3aa: CASSKGWDGSYEQYF

v_gene: TRBV28
abundance: few
j_gene: TRBJ1-2
d_gene: -
CDR3nt: TGTGCCAGCAGTGGGGGCGGACGGGACTACACCTTC
CDR3aa: CASSGGGRDYTF

v_gene: TRBV18
abundance: -
j_gene: TRBJ1-5
d_gene: -
CDR3nt: TGTGCCAGCTCACCTGGCCTCAATCAGCCCCAGCATTTT
CDR3aa: CASSPGLNQPQHF

v_gene: TRBV6-5
abundance: -
j_gene: TRBJ2-7
d_gene: -
CDR3nt: TGTGCCAGCAGTAGGGAGCGCTACGAGCAGTACTTC
CDR3aa: CASSRERYEQYF

v_gene: TRBV15
abundance: once
j_gene: TRBJ2-7
d_gene: -
CDR3nt: TGTGCCACCAGGGGACCTTCCTACGAGCAGTACTTC
CDR3aa: CATRGPSYEQYF

v_gene: TRBV7-9
abundance: many
j_gene: TRBJ2-5
d_gene: TRBD1
CDR3nt: TGTGCCAGCAGCTGGCCGGACAGGGGAAAGACCCAGTACTTC
CDR3aa: CASSWPDRGKTQYF

v_gene: TRBV28
abundance: -
j_gene: TRBJ1-5
d_gene: -
CDR3nt: TGTGCCAGCAGTTTAGGGCAGAGCAATCAGCCCCAGCATTTT
CDR3aa: CASSLGQSNQPQHF

v_gene: TRBV6-5
abundance: -
j_gene: TRBJ2-1
d_gene: TRBD2
CDR3nt: TGTGCCAGCACGAGAGCGGGAGGCTCCTACAATGAGCAGTTCTTC
CDR3aa: CASTRAGGSYNEQFF

v_gene: TRBV7-9
abundance: few
j_gene: TRBJ2-7
d_gene: TRBD1
CDR3nt: TGTGCCAGCAGCCCCCGACAGGGCTCTTCCTACGAGCAGTACTTC
CDR3aa: CASSPRQGSSYEQYF

v_gene: TRBV27
abundance: -
j_gene: TRBJ1-2
d_gene: -
CDR3nt: TGTGCCAGCAGTTCGGCGGGATTTGGCTACACCTTC
CDR3aa: CASSSAGFGYTF

v_gene: TRBV27
abundance: -
j_gene: TRBJ1-1
d_gene: -
CDR3nt: TGTGCCAGCAGCCCGGGAAGTATGATGGCTGAAGCTTTCTTT
CDR3aa: CASSPGSMMAEAFF

v_gene: TRBV21-1
abundance: -
j_gene: TRBJ2-6
d_gene: -
CDR3nt: TGTGCCAGCAGCATGGCCCCTCAGGGGGCGGTTGGGGCCAACGTCCTGACTTTC
CDR3aa: CASSMAPQGAVGANVLTF

v_gene: TRBV6-5
abundance: -
j_gene: TRBJ2-1
d_gene: -
CDR3nt: TGTGCCAGCAGTCAGCGACGCTCCTACAATGAGCAGTTCTTC
CDR3aa: CASSQRRSYNEQFF

v_gene: TRBV6-5
abundance: -
j_gene: TRBJ1-3
d_gene: -
CDR3nt: TGTGCCAGCAGTTCTGACCGTTTGGGAAACACCATATATTTT
CDR3aa: CASSSDRLGNTIYF

v_gene: TRBV4-3
abundance: -
j_gene: TRBJ1-4
d_gene: -
CDR3nt: TGCGCCAGCAGCCAAGAGGTCAGGGGTGAAAAACTGTTTTTT
CDR3aa: CASSQEVRGEKLFF

v_gene: TRBV11-3
abundance: -
j_gene: TRBJ2-7
d_gene: -
CDR3nt: TGTGCCAGCAGCTTAGATTACCCGGGCCTGATGCAGTACTTC
CDR3aa: CASSLDYPGLMQYF

v_gene: TRBV12-3/TRBV12-4
abundance: -
j_gene: TRBJ1-6
d_gene: -
CDR3nt: TGTGCCAGCAGTTTGTCCGTGGGTACACCCCTCCACTTT
CDR3aa: CASSLSVGTPLHF

v_gene: TRBV5-4
abundance: -
j_gene: TRBJ2-3
d_gene: -
CDR3nt: TGTGCCAGCAGCCCTCAGGGGGCTAGCGGGATCGCAGATACGCAGTATTTT
CDR3aa: CASSPQGASGIADTQYF

v_gene: TRBV5-1
abundance: -
j_gene: TRBJ2-7
d_gene: TRBD1
CDR3nt: TGCGCCAGCAGCTTGGTAGGGGACAGGGGAAGCTACGAGCAGTACTTC
CDR3aa: CASSLVGDRGSYEQYF

v_gene: TRBV9
abundance: -
j_gene: TRBJ2-2
d_gene: -
CDR3nt: TGTGCCAGCAGCGTAGGCCTGCGTAACACCGGGGAGCTGTTTTTT
CDR3aa: CASSVGLRNTGELFF

v_gene: TRBV9
abundance: -
j_gene: TRBJ1-2
d_gene: TRBD1
CDR3nt: TGTGCCAGCAGCCCCCTCGGACAGGGAGATGGCTACACCTTC
CDR3aa: CASSPLGQGDGYTF

v_gene: TRBV18
abundance: -
j_gene: TRBJ2-7
d_gene: TRBD1
CDR3nt: TGTGCCAGCTCCCCGGGACAGGTCGTCCGGAACGAGCAGTACTTC
CDR3aa: CASSPGQVVRNEQYF

v_gene: TRBV6-5
abundance: -
j_gene: TRBJ1-4
d_gene: -
CDR3nt: TGTGCCAGCAGTACAGGGACCTCAACTAATGAAAAACTGTTTTTT
CDR3aa: CASSTGTSTNEKLFF

v_gene: TRBV7-9
abundance: -
j_gene: TRBJ2-3
d_gene: TRBD2
CDR3nt: TGTGCCAGCAGCTTAGATGGCGGGAGAATCTCAGATACGCAGTATTTT
CDR3aa: CASSLDGGRISDTQYF

v_gene: TRBV28
abundance: -
j_gene: TRBJ2-1
d_gene: -
CDR3nt: TGTGCCAGCAGGTCAGGGGTGGGGTTCAACAATGAGCAGTTCTTC
CDR3aa: CASRSGVGFNNEQFF

v_gene: TRBV2
abundance: -
j_gene: TRBJ1-2
d_gene: TRBD1
CDR3nt: TGTGCCAGCAGGGCAGACAGGGCCCCCTTTAACTATGGCTACACCTTC
CDR3aa: CASRADRAPFNYGYTF

v_gene: TRBV6-5
abundance: -
j_gene: TRBJ1-1
d_gene: -
CDR3nt: TGTGCCAGCAGGGGAGACGGGAACACTGAAGCTTTCTTT
CDR3aa: CASRGDGNTEAFF

v_gene: TRBV7-9
abundance: once
j_gene: TRBJ1-4
d_gene: -
CDR3nt: TGTGCCAGCAGCTCTCTGCGCGATGAAAAACTGTTTTTT
CDR3aa: CASSSLRDEKLFF

v_gene: TRBV7-9
abundance: -
j_gene: TRBJ2-3
d_gene: -
CDR3nt: TGTGCCAGCAGCTTCGATAGCGATACGCAGTATTTT
CDR3aa: CASSFDSDTQYF

v_gene: TRBV4-2
abundance: -
j_gene: TRBJ2-2
d_gene: -
CDR3nt: TGTGCCAGCAGCCAGGCTAGGTGGCGACAGAACACCGGGGAGCTGTTTTTT
CDR3aa: CASSQARWRQNTGELFF

v_gene: TRBV2
abundance: -
j_gene: TRBJ2-2
d_gene: -
CDR3nt: TGTGCCAGCGGATTTTACGGGGAGCTGTTTTTT
CDR3aa: CASGFYGELFF

v_gene: TRBV7-9
abundance: once
j_gene: TRBJ2-3
d_gene: -
CDR3nt: TGTGCCAGCAGCTCTCTTGGAACAGATACGCAGTATTTT
CDR3aa: CASSSLGTDTQYF

v_gene: TRBV27
abundance: -
j_gene: TRBJ1-6
d_gene: TRBD1
CDR3nt: TGTGCCAGCCAGGGGGCGCTGGTAAATTCACCCCTCCACTTT
CDR3aa: CASQGALVNSPLHF

v_gene: TRBV2
abundance: -
j_gene: TRBJ2-5
d_gene: -
CDR3nt: TGTGCCAGCAGTACCGACCCCACAGGGAAACTTGAGACCCAGTACTTC
CDR3aa: CASSTDPTGKLETQYF